This T cell receptor beta chain was sequenced for a study of T cells in Graves' hyperthyroidism and ophthalmopathy (dated 2019 in TCRdb). Looking at the study overall: Peripheral blood was sampled at the time of initial diagnosis, prior to any treatment. A discovery cohort of roughly 100 patients, 43 with Graves' ophthalmopathy and about 60 with stable Graves' hyperthyroidism, was used to find distinguishing TCR V-J signatures. Prospective prediction of ophthalmopathy was tested in an independent validation cohort consisting of 18 hyperthyroidism patients and approximately 16 patients who later progressed to ophthalmopathy. The 100 discovery patients were divided at random into training and test sets in a 7:3 ratio. In about 6 Graves' hyperthyroidism patients, the study also compared T-cell repertoires from thyroid tissue with T-cell repertoires from blood. After sampling, hyperthyroidism patients received methimazole starting at 30 mg daily, and ophthalmopathy patients received high-dose intravenous methylprednisolone. The paper describes TCR Vbeta CDR3 sequencing of 120 to 150 peripheral blood samples, made up of about 41 ophthalmopathy patients, 70 to 75 hyperthyroidism patients and 17 progressor patients.

A patient counted as having stable Graves' hyperthyroidism if no progression to ophthalmopathy occurred over 18 months of follow-up. The hyperthyroidism patients were between 18 and 65 years old and newly diagnosed, with a disease duration of less than 2 months. Any patient with an uncontrolled infection, another autoimmune disease, pregnancy or lactation was excluded. Clinical symptoms, serum thyroxine and TRAb, thyroid ultrasound, and orbital computed tomography formed the basis for the diagnoses. PBMCs were isolated from about 9 ml of fresh peripheral blood by Ficoll-Paque density gradient centrifugation. Total RNA was extracted using Trizol reagent, and RNA quality was assessed on an Agilent 2100 Bioanalyzer. TCR beta CDR3 regions were amplified from RNA transcripts. A first-round RT-PCR of the TCR CDR3 used the HTBI primer set with the Qiagen OneStep RT-PCR kit. The libraries were constructed in a second round of multiplex PCR and then size-selected and purified. Libraries were sequenced paired-end with 100 bp reads on an Illumina HiSeq2000. In the paper's pipeline: SOAPnuke was used to process the raw data, removing reads that contained adapters or uncalled bases, had a mean Phred below 15, or lacked an exact match to the constant primer or identifier. High-quality paired reads were merged with COPE v1.2.5, and unique nucleotide sequences were defined as clonotypes. MiTCR v1.1 was used to align clonotypes to the IMGT TRBV, TRBD and TRBJ reference segments. The analysis included only V-J combinations with a frequency above 0.0001, which together covered roughly 99% of the repertoires. A TCS score was defined as the ratio of F50 (clonal expansion) to E x V (chaos), with BLOSUM62-based TCRdist applied between CDR3 peptides within each V-J. Welch's t-statistics and random forest reduced fewer than 550 V-J features to some 14, which were used in a naive Bayes classifier (R e1071). TCRdb took the public reads, trimmed them with fastp at Q25, ran MiXCR for clone calling and kept in-frame beta chains. Merged by CDR3 protein, the rows form single entries marked with the most common genes and DNA. What appears here as the V and J calls and clone size reflects TCRdb's work, not the paper's. The sample profile shows around 440,000 distinct CDR3 sequences; about a sixth of them were found once. The top ten clonotypes cover roughly 7.7% of the sample.

What the study reported, not specific to this receptor: During validation, the model predicted progression to ophthalmopathy a median of around 7 months ahead of onset, with almost 71% sensitivity and 72% to 80% specificity. No statistical method was used to fix the sample size in advance, and group allocation was not hidden from the investigators. A 13 V-J signature model separated ophthalmopathy from stable hyperthyroidism, with approximately 87% sensitivity and 81.08% specificity in cross-validation and 80%/75% in testing. Most expanded thyroid clonotypes (frequency above 0.001) were also detected in blood, a finding suggesting that blood repertoires may reflect thyroid immune responses.

This clonotype has ten or more counts. Its binding antigen is unknown. Base qualities were left out, and no much larger clone turns up one base away. The CDR3 sequence holds 13 residues, the cysteine and phenylalanine included. CDR3 DNA is the only sequence kept; it has 39 bases, read in frame from the first base. Cut back by 4 bases and 3 bases, the V and J ends lie 7 bases apart. The germline V gene gives CDR1 as SNHLY and CDR2 as FYNNEI. The clonotype was recovered from a woman aged 18-29 years with Graves' hyperthyroidism. Rearrangement joined TRBV2 to TRBJ1-3, with a weak D call of TRBD1 (5 bases match). The sequencing input was blood. Here is the DNA: TGTGCCAGCAGTGGGACACTTGGAAACACCATATATTTT. It codes for CASSGTLGNTIYF.